This TCR beta chain was sequenced in a study of CD8+ T cells in alopecia areata. cDNA prepared by RNA extraction and subsequent reverse transcription served as the template for sequencing. Only in-frame clones appear in the TCRdb table, and some are missing; sequencing was by immunoSEQ multiplex PCR. The data hold 100,000 to 120,000 clones, with approximately 59% observed a single time. Cell sorting was applied to PBMCs, and CD4+ and CD8+ T cells were collected. Comment on this clone: Its antigen is still unknown.

Study-wide results and limits: Lesional scalp exceeded normal scalp in clonality, especially in alopecia totalis/universalis. Scalp repertoires also include resident alphabeta T cells from normal skin.

V lost 3 bases and J lost 1, with 5 bases in between. This CDR3 spans 13 amino acids. Germline V gene sequence: CDR1 SNHLY, CDR2 FYNNEI. What was sequenced was CD8+ T cells sorted from blood. This TCR was sampled from a human donor in good health. The rearrangement joins TRBV2 to TRBJ2-3, with D possibly being TRBD1 or TRBD2 (5 bases each). The DNA for the CDR3 is TGTGCCAGCAGTGAGGGGGGCACAGATACGCAGTATTTT. Translation: CASSEGGTDTQYF.